Following are 2 T cell receptor beta chains from one sample sequenced in a study of blood T cells in healthy people across ages. Combining a sample-barcoded 5' primer with a J-beta primer mix, a second PCR ran for about 7 to 11 cycles. TCRdb processed the 5' RACE reads anew with MiXCR; each CDR3 protein has one entry. The data hold around 520,000 distinct CDR3 sequences, with about 27% observed a single time. These data were also filed under a second study, of T cells of mothers and their children.

Sequencing input: blood. The receptors derive from a boy younger than 10 in good health.

The V call is TRBV10-1, the J call TRBJ2-1; 10 nucleotides match TRBD2. CDR1 and CDR2 from the germline V gene are WNHNN and SYGVQD (reference sequence). This CDR3 has 16 residues. Trimming removed 6 bases from V and 6 bases from J; junction bases left unmatched: 11. The CDR3 sequence is CASRYSGGPPFNEQFF. The CDR3, as DNA: TGCGCCAGCAGGTATAGCGGGGGGCCCCCCTTCAATGAGCAGTTCTTC.

This clonotype has only a few counts. This chain joins TRBV10-3 and TRBJ2-3; 7 bases are shared with TRBD1. After removal of 2 bases from V and 6 bases from J, the junction contained 8 bases not matched to a gene. Germline V CDR1 and CDR2: ENHRY, SYGVKD. This CDR3 region has 15 residues. The CDR3 loop reads CAISETLGGGDTQYF. In nucleotides, the CDR3 is TGTGCCATCAGTGAGACGCTAGGGGGCGGGGATACGCAGTATTTT.